Listed below are T cell receptor beta chains from one sample, sequenced in a study of OX40 agonist ivuxolimab in advanced cancers. Sequencing used immunoSEQ multiplex PCR; TCRdb keeps in-frame clones, though not all of them. The sample carries about 41,000 clones, around 87% recorded once. This specimen was CD4+ or CD8+ T cells sorted from blood, taken in a trial of the OX40 agonist ivuxolimab. These receptors all come from an adult with an advanced solid tumor such as melanoma, head and neck, liver or kidney cancer. Each CDR3 is given with its conserved first and last residue. The order of the fields is clone size, V gene, J gene, D gene, CDR3 protein, CDR3 DNA. A D gene is named only where the DNA matches it firmly. Size tells how often a clone was seen (once, few, many) or the class of an expanded clone, and some rows leave it out.

clone_size: NA
v_call: TRBV2
j_call: TRBJ2-3
d_call: TRBD2
cdr3_aa: CASKSGLAGDTQYF
cdr3_nt: TGTGCCAGCAAGTCAGGACTAGCAGGAGATACGCAGTATTTT

clone_size: NA
v_call: TRBV9
j_call: TRBJ2-1
d_call: NA
cdr3_aa: CASSVEPVGSEQFF
cdr3_nt: TGTGCCAGCAGCGTAGAGCCGGTGGGGTCTGAGCAGTTCTTC

clone_size: NA
v_call: TRBV10-3
j_call: TRBJ2-7
d_call: NA
cdr3_aa: CATQSTGNEQYF
cdr3_nt: TGTGCCACCCAGTCGACGGGGAACGAGCAGTACTTC

clone_size: NA
v_call: TRBV7-2
j_call: TRBJ1-1
d_call: NA
cdr3_aa: CASSFEGGNGREAFF
cdr3_nt: TGTGCCAGCAGCTTCGAAGGGGGGAACGGCCGTGAAGCTTTCTTT

clone_size: once
v_call: TRBV18
j_call: TRBJ2-2
d_call: NA
cdr3_aa: CASSTNTGELFF
cdr3_nt: TGTGCCAGCTCAACAAACACCGGGGAGCTGTTTTTT

clone_size: NA
v_call: TRBV10-3
j_call: TRBJ2-2
d_call: TRBD1
cdr3_aa: CAISESKTRGIGELFF
cdr3_nt: TGTGCCATCAGTGAGTCCAAGACCAGGGGGATCGGGGAGCTGTTTTTT

clone_size: NA
v_call: TRBV28
j_call: TRBJ1-1
d_call: TRBD1
cdr3_aa: CASSRTGHTEAFF
cdr3_nt: TGTGCCAGCAGTAGGACAGGTCACACTGAAGCTTTCTTT

clone_size: NA
v_call: TRBV28
j_call: TRBJ2-5
d_call: NA
cdr3_aa: CASSPTGPEETQYF
cdr3_nt: TGTGCCAGCAGTCCTACAGGACCCGAAGAGACCCAGTACTTC

clone_size: once
v_call: TRBV11-3
j_call: TRBJ2-2
d_call: NA
cdr3_aa: CASSRGRNTGELFF
cdr3_nt: TGTGCCAGTTCTCGGGGCAGGAACACCGGGGAGCTGTTTTTT

clone_size: NA
v_call: TRBV7-2
j_call: TRBJ2-1
d_call: TRBD2
cdr3_aa: CASSPGLAGTLNEQFF
cdr3_nt: TGTGCCAGCAGCCCAGGACTAGCGGGAACTCTCAATGAGCAGTTCTTC

clone_size: NA
v_call: TRBV28
j_call: TRBJ1-3
d_call: TRBD1
cdr3_aa: CASSSWTGAGNTIYF
cdr3_nt: TGTGCCAGCAGTTCATGGACAGGGGCGGGAAACACCATATATTTT

clone_size: NA
v_call: TRBV6-6
j_call: TRBJ1-2
d_call: TRBD1
cdr3_aa: CASNLQGAEGYTF
cdr3_nt: TGTGCCAGCAACCTACAGGGGGCCGAGGGCTACACCTTC

clone_size: few
v_call: TRBV28
j_call: TRBJ1-2
d_call: NA
cdr3_aa: CASRRGDGSYGYTF
cdr3_nt: TGTGCCAGCAGGAGGGGGGACGGGTCCTATGGCTACACCTTC

clone_size: NA
v_call: TRBV7-9
j_call: TRBJ2-3
d_call: NA
cdr3_aa: CASSLTPPADTQYF
cdr3_nt: TGTGCCAGCAGCTTGACCCCTCCTGCAGATACGCAGTATTTT

clone_size: NA
v_call: TRBV5-6
j_call: TRBJ2-7
d_call: TRBD2
cdr3_aa: CASSPQTSGRIWNRYEQYF
cdr3_nt: TGTGCCAGCAGCCCGCAGACTAGCGGGAGAATCTGGAACCGCTACGAGCAGTACTTC

clone_size: NA
v_call: TRBV7-8
j_call: TRBJ1-3
d_call: TRBD1
cdr3_aa: CASSGGQGAGNTIYF
cdr3_nt: TGTGCCAGCAGCGGAGGACAGGGGGCCGGAAACACCATATATTTT

clone_size: NA
v_call: TRBV5-4
j_call: TRBJ2-5
d_call: TRBD2
cdr3_aa: CASSPRLPAGAGETQYF
cdr3_nt: TGTGCCAGCAGCCCACGACTACCAGCGGGAGCTGGGGAGACCCAGTACTTC

clone_size: NA
v_call: TRBV11-2
j_call: TRBJ1-1
d_call: NA
cdr3_aa: CASSRWPRDVREHTEAFF
cdr3_nt: TGTGCCAGCAGCCGATGGCCTAGGGACGTCAGGGAACACACTGAAGCTTTCTTT

clone_size: NA
v_call: TRBV18
j_call: TRBJ1-1
d_call: NA
cdr3_aa: CASSPSSTGNTEAFF
cdr3_nt: TGTGCCAGCTCACCATCCTCCACAGGGAACACTGAAGCTTTCTTT

clone_size: NA
v_call: TRBV6-5
j_call: TRBJ2-6
d_call: TRBD2
cdr3_aa: CASSFGRAGANVLTF
cdr3_nt: TGTGCCAGCAGTTTCGGGAGGGCTGGGGCCAACGTCCTGACTTTC

clone_size: NA
v_call: TRBV14
j_call: TRBJ2-7
d_call: TRBD2
cdr3_aa: CASSQGLAGGPPDYEQYF
cdr3_nt: TGTGCCAGCAGCCAAGGGCTAGCGGGAGGGCCTCCAGACTACGAGCAGTACTTC

clone_size: NA
v_call: TRBV27
j_call: TRBJ2-1
d_call: TRBD2
cdr3_aa: CASSEQLAGGYNEQFF
cdr3_nt: TGTGCCAGCAGTGAGCAACTAGCGGGAGGGTACAATGAGCAGTTCTTC

clone_size: NA
v_call: TRBV29-1
j_call: TRBJ2-3
d_call: NA
cdr3_aa: CSVEGGASARTDTQYF
cdr3_nt: TGCAGCGTTGAAGGTGGGGCTAGCGCTCGCACAGATACGCAGTATTTT

clone_size: NA
v_call: TRBV10-3
j_call: TRBJ1-2
d_call: NA
cdr3_aa: CAIRGLGTNYGYTF
cdr3_nt: TGTGCCATCAGGGGTCTGGGGACAAACTATGGCTACACCTTC

clone_size: NA
v_call: TRBV4-3
j_call: TRBJ2-1
d_call: NA
cdr3_aa: CASSRVFSSYNEQFF
cdr3_nt: TGCGCCAGCAGCCGAGTCTTTAGCTCCTACAATGAGCAGTTCTTC

clone_size: NA
v_call: TRBV19
j_call: TRBJ1-5
d_call: NA
cdr3_aa: CASSMGAGQGMLNQPQHF
cdr3_nt: TGTGCCAGTAGTATGGGGGCTGGGCAGGGTATGTTGAATCAGCCCCAGCATTTT

clone_size: NA
v_call: TRBV7-6
j_call: TRBJ2-3
d_call: NA
cdr3_aa: CASSPSRWGPTDTQYF
cdr3_nt: TGTGCCAGCAGTCCGTCCCGTTGGGGGCCAACAGATACGCAGTATTTT

clone_size: NA
v_call: TRBV9
j_call: TRBJ2-7
d_call: TRBD1
cdr3_aa: CASSVGAGGYSEQYF
cdr3_nt: TGTGCCAGCAGCGTAGGGGCAGGGGGCTATAGCGAGCAGTACTTC

clone_size: NA
v_call: TRBV11-1
j_call: TRBJ1-3
d_call: NA
cdr3_aa: CASSLSGRSGNTIYF
cdr3_nt: TGTGCCAGCAGCTTATCGGGCAGGTCTGGAAACACCATATATTTT

clone_size: NA
v_call: TRBV5-7
j_call: TRBJ1-2
d_call: TRBD1
cdr3_aa: CASSTDRGLYGYTF
cdr3_nt: TGTGCCAGCAGCACGGACAGGGGGCTTTATGGCTACACCTTC

clone_size: NA
v_call: TRBV5-1
j_call: TRBJ1-2
d_call: TRBD1
cdr3_aa: CASSPTGDNYGYTF
cdr3_nt: TGCGCCAGCAGCCCTACAGGGGACAACTATGGCTACACCTTC

clone_size: NA
v_call: TRBV2
j_call: TRBJ2-4
d_call: NA
cdr3_aa: CASDDSNIQYF
cdr3_nt: TGTGCCAGCGATGACTCAAACATTCAGTACTTC

clone_size: NA
v_call: TRBV11-2
j_call: TRBJ1-2
d_call: TRBD1
cdr3_aa: CASSSLEGARWGYTF
cdr3_nt: TGTGCCAGCAGCTCCCTGGAGGGGGCGCGTTGGGGCTACACCTTC

clone_size: NA
v_call: TRBV6-5
j_call: TRBJ2-3
d_call: NA
cdr3_aa: CASSYGPRDTQYF
cdr3_nt: TGTGCCAGCAGTTATGGGCCTCGGGATACGCAGTATTTT

clone_size: NA
v_call: TRBV28
j_call: TRBJ1-5
d_call: NA
cdr3_aa: CASSLGTRNQPQHF
cdr3_nt: TGTGCCAGCAGTTTGGGGACCCGCAATCAGCCCCAGCATTTT

clone_size: NA
v_call: TRBV14
j_call: TRBJ1-4
d_call: NA
cdr3_aa: CASSPLASTTNEKLFF
cdr3_nt: TGTGCCAGCAGCCCCTTGGCATCTACAACTAATGAAAAACTGTTTTTT

clone_size: NA
v_call: TRBV5-1
j_call: TRBJ2-1
d_call: TRBD2
cdr3_aa: CASSSGGLAGGPNEQFF
cdr3_nt: TGCGCCAGCAGCTCCGGGGGACTAGCGGGAGGGCCTAATGAGCAGTTCTTC

clone_size: NA
v_call: TRBV6-5
j_call: TRBJ2-7
d_call: TRBD2
cdr3_aa: CATCTGGEASYEQYF
cdr3_nt: TGTGCCACCTGTACCGGGGGGGAAGCGTCCTACGAGCAGTACTTC

clone_size: NA
v_call: TRBV11-2
j_call: TRBJ2-7
d_call: NA
cdr3_aa: CASSVTPRDEQYF
cdr3_nt: TGTGCCAGCAGTGTAACCCCTCGTGACGAGCAGTACTTC

clone_size: NA
v_call: TRBV7-9
j_call: TRBJ1-1
d_call: NA
cdr3_aa: CASSFQGQVAFF
cdr3_nt: TGTGCCAGCAGCTTCCAGGGGCAAGTAGCTTTCTTT

clone_size: once
v_call: TRBV2
j_call: TRBJ2-7
d_call: NA
cdr3_aa: CASSAGGNEQYF
cdr3_nt: TGTGCCAGCAGTGCTGGAGGGAACGAGCAGTACTTC

clone_size: NA
v_call: TRBV6-1
j_call: TRBJ1-1
d_call: NA
cdr3_aa: CASSETTADDKEAFF
cdr3_nt: TGTGCCAGCAGTGAAACGACCGCAGATGATAAGGAAGCTTTCTTT

clone_size: NA
v_call: TRBV10-3
j_call: TRBJ2-3
d_call: TRBD1
cdr3_aa: CAISRDSDTDTQYF
cdr3_nt: TGTGCCATCAGCCGGGACAGTGACACAGATACGCAGTATTTT

clone_size: NA
v_call: TRBV11-3
j_call: TRBJ2-5
d_call: TRBD2
cdr3_aa: CASSLDPGEGETQYF
cdr3_nt: TGTGCCAGCAGCTTAGATCCTGGGGAGGGGGAGACCCAGTACTTC

clone_size: NA
v_call: TRBV18
j_call: TRBJ2-3
d_call: TRBD2
cdr3_aa: CASSPLAGGPTDTQYF
cdr3_nt: TGTGCCAGCTCACCCCTTGCGGGAGGGCCCACAGATACGCAGTATTTT

clone_size: NA
v_call: TRBV5-1
j_call: TRBJ2-7
d_call: TRBD1
cdr3_aa: CASSNGQGSSYEQYF
cdr3_nt: TGCGCCAGCAGCAACGGACAGGGGAGCTCCTACGAGCAGTACTTC

clone_size: NA
v_call: TRBV19
j_call: TRBJ2-3
d_call: TRBD2
cdr3_aa: CASSTSGRAFSTDTQYF
cdr3_nt: TGTGCCAGTAGTACTAGCGGGAGGGCCTTTAGCACAGATACGCAGTATTTT

clone_size: NA
v_call: TRBV2
j_call: TRBJ2-7
d_call: NA
cdr3_aa: CASRQVLYEQYF
cdr3_nt: TGTGCCAGCAGACAGGTTTTATACGAGCAGTACTTC

clone_size: NA
v_call: TRBV11-2
j_call: TRBJ1-2
d_call: NA
cdr3_aa: CASSSLQGRARGYTF
cdr3_nt: TGTGCCAGCAGCTCCCTCCAGGGGAGAGCGCGAGGCTACACCTTC

clone_size: NA
v_call: TRBV7-9
j_call: TRBJ2-3
d_call: TRBD2
cdr3_aa: CASSLALWLAGATDTQYF
cdr3_nt: TGTGCCAGCAGCTTAGCGCTATGGCTAGCGGGAGCCACAGATACGCAGTATTTT

clone_size: NA
v_call: TRBV18
j_call: TRBJ2-7
d_call: NA
cdr3_aa: CASSLQGSSEQYF
cdr3_nt: TGTGCCAGCTCCCTGCAGGGGTCGTCTGAGCAGTACTTC